One T cell receptor (beta chain) is described in this entry. This sample is part of a study of T-cell memory formation after mild COVID-19. Study in general: For the most part, TCR clusters were specific to one donor.

TCRdb itself ran the 5' RACE reads through MiXCR, one entry per CDR3 protein. The sample includes roughly 190,000 distinct CDR3 sequences, about a sixth of them seen just once. Trimming removed 4 bases at V and 2 bases at J, with 9 bases between. This CDR3 has 14 residues. The sample consisted of PBMCs or a T cell subset sorted from them (not recorded which). The J gene is TRBJ1-5, the V gene TRBV12-3 or TRBV12-4; maybe TRBD1 (5 bases). This TCR came from an adult woman who had mild COVID-19 (a few samples of this study predate the infection). Cell type and time point are not known. CDR3 amino acids: CASSSRGGNQPQHF. CDR3 DNA: TGTGCCAGCAGTTCTCGGGGCGGCAATCAGCCCCAGCATTTT.